The rows below give T cell receptor beta chains drawn from one sample of a study of T-cell memory formation after mild COVID-19. TCRdb ran MiXCR on the 5' RACE reads and lists one entry per CDR3 protein. The sample shows approximately 560,000 distinct CDR3 sequences, 15% to 20% of them seen only once. The specimen was PBMCs or a T cell subset sorted from them (not recorded which). Receptors were obtained from an adult woman who had mild COVID-19 (a few samples of this study predate the infection). Cell type and time point are not known. Each CDR3 is given with its conserved first and last residue. The D gene is left open where the match is weak. The listing skips clone size in some rows; elsewhere it reads once, few, many or a size class.

V gene: TRBV7-2
clone size: few
D gene: TRBD2
J gene: TRBJ2-3
CDR3 protein: CASSFLLAGVQDTQYF
CDR3 DNA: TGTGCCAGCAGCTTCTTACTAGCGGGAGTTCAAGATACGCAGTATTTT

V gene: TRBV20-1
clone size: NA
D gene: NA
J gene: TRBJ2-5
CDR3 protein: CSAAPASETQYF
CDR3 DNA: TGCAGTGCTGCGCCCGCATCGGAGACCCAGTACTTC

V gene: TRBV6-6
clone size: few
D gene: NA
J gene: TRBJ1-5
CDR3 protein: CASMRANQPQHF
CDR3 DNA: TGTGCCAGCATGAGGGCTAATCAGCCCCAGCATTTT

V gene: TRBV9
clone size: few
D gene: TRBD1
J gene: TRBJ1-2
CDR3 protein: CASSAQDLGQVYGYTF
CDR3 DNA: TGTGCCAGCAGCGCCCAGGACCTGGGACAGGTCTATGGCTACACCTTC

V gene: TRBV27
clone size: NA
D gene: TRBD2
J gene: TRBJ2-6
CDR3 protein: CASSTGTSGSGANVLTF
CDR3 DNA: TGTGCCAGCAGTACGGGGACTAGCGGCTCTGGGGCCAACGTCCTGACTTTC

V gene: TRBV4-1
clone size: NA
D gene: TRBD2
J gene: TRBJ2-3
CDR3 protein: CASSPLAGVADTQYF
CDR3 DNA: TGCGCCAGCAGCCCTTTAGCGGGGGTGGCAGATACGCAGTATTTT

V gene: TRBV10-3
clone size: few
D gene: NA
J gene: TRBJ1-2
CDR3 protein: CAISDIQGAVSGYTF
CDR3 DNA: TGTGCCATCAGTGACATACAGGGAGCAGTTAGTGGCTACACCTTC

V gene: TRBV18
clone size: few
D gene: NA
J gene: TRBJ1-2
CDR3 protein: CASSETPEGNYGYTF
CDR3 DNA: TGTGCCAGCTCCGAGACCCCTGAAGGGAACTATGGCTACACCTTC

V gene: TRBV7-2
clone size: NA
D gene: TRBD2
J gene: TRBJ2-1
CDR3 protein: CASSAGTSAFF
CDR3 DNA: TGTGCCAGCAGCGCCGGGACTAGTGCCTTCTTC

V gene: TRBV2
clone size: few
D gene: TRBD2
J gene: TRBJ2-5
CDR3 protein: CASSQIAGGRGGETQYF
CDR3 DNA: TGTGCCAGCAGTCAGATAGCGGGAGGTAGGGGCGGAGAGACCCAGTACTTC

V gene: TRBV27
clone size: NA
D gene: NA
J gene: TRBJ2-1
CDR3 protein: CASTSRYRVSYNEQFF
CDR3 DNA: TGTGCCAGCACCTCCCGGTACAGGGTATCTTACAATGAGCAGTTCTTC

V gene: TRBV7-6
clone size: NA
D gene: TRBD2
J gene: TRBJ2-3
CDR3 protein: CASSSSGLADLTDTQYF
CDR3 DNA: TGTGCCAGCAGCTCGTCGGGACTAGCGGACCTCACAGATACGCAGTATTTT

V gene: TRBV13
clone size: few
D gene: NA
J gene: TRBJ2-7
CDR3 protein: CASLLRGSSYEQYF
CDR3 DNA: TGTGCCAGTCTCCTCCGAGGCAGCTCCTACGAGCAGTACTTC

V gene: TRBV12-3/TRBV12-4
clone size: few
D gene: NA
J gene: TRBJ1-3
CDR3 protein: CASSFVAGHPSGNTIYF
CDR3 DNA: TGTGCCAGCAGTTTCGTGGCTGGGCACCCCTCTGGAAACACCATATATTTT

V gene: TRBV12-3/TRBV12-4
clone size: few
D gene: TRBD1
J gene: TRBJ1-2
CDR3 protein: CASDNTTGMGYGYTF
CDR3 DNA: TGTGCCAGCGATAATACGACAGGGATGGGGTATGGCTACACCTTC

V gene: TRBV4-3
clone size: NA
D gene: NA
J gene: TRBJ2-3
CDR3 protein: CASSPRLAATQYF
CDR3 DNA: TGCGCCAGCAGCCCCCGTTTAGCGGCTACGCAGTATTTT

V gene: TRBV30
clone size: few
D gene: TRBD2
J gene: TRBJ2-2
CDR3 protein: CASNGLAGDGELFF
CDR3 DNA: TGTGCCTCAAATGGACTAGCGGGGGACGGGGAGCTGTTTTTT

V gene: TRBV3-1
clone size: NA
D gene: NA
J gene: TRBJ2-3
CDR3 protein: CASSQESGSRTSRDTQYF
CDR3 DNA: TGTGCCAGCAGCCAAGAATCTGGCTCCCGGACATCCAGAGATACGCAGTATTTT